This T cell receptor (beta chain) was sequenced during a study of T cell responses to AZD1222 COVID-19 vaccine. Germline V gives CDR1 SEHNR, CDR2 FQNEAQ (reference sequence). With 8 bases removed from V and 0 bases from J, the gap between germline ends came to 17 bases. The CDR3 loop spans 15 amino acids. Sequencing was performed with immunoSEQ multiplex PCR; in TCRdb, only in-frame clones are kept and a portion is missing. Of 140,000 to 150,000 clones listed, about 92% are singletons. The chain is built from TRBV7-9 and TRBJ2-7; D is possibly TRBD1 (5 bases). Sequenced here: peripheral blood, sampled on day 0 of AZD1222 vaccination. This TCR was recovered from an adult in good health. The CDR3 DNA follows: TGTGCCAGCGGGTCCATTGGGCAGGGCTCCTACGAGCAGTACTTC. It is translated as CASGSIGQGSYEQYF.